The sequence of this TCR beta chain was determined in a study of blood T cell repertoires in COVID-19. Germline assignment: CDR1 ENHRY and CDR2 SYGVKD. V lost 7 bases to trimming and J lost 2 bases; unmatched junction nucleotides: 5. This CDR3 contains 15 residues. Sequenced by immunoSEQ multiplex PCR; TCRdb stores in-frame clones only, minus some. The sample includes about 230,000 clones, about nine tenths of them seen just once. The receptor was derived from a man between 50 and 59 years old with COVID-19, enrolled during active disease. The rearrangement joins TRBV10-3 to TRBJ1-3, with 10 bases matching TRBD1. The specimen sequenced was peripheral blood. This chain's CDR3 is CAIKGDRGAGNTIYF. The CDR3 DNA is TGTGCCATCAAGGGGGACAGGGGTGCTGGAAACACCATATATTTT.